This T cell receptor (beta chain) is from a study of identical twins. General observations from the study: Among out-of-frame alpha sequences shared by twins, low generation probability occurred in excess.

Trimming took 3 bases from V and 6 from J; bases not matched to a gene: 4. Germline lookup yields CDR1 SGHTA and CDR2 FQGNSA. The CDR3 loop spans 14 amino acids. All of the donors were Caucasians in good health. Each CDR3 protein gets one entry after TCRdb re-called the 5' RACE reads with MiXCR. The table includes some 1,600,000 distinct CDR3 sequences, roughly a third detected once. Concerning this clonotype: Its specificity is unknown.

V gene TRBV7-2 combines with J gene TRBJ2-1; 8 nucleotides align to TRBD2. The sequencing input was cord blood. The sequence was obtained from a newborn girl in good health. The CDR3 nucleotides are TGTGCCAGCAGCTTTCCGGCGGGGGGCAATGAGCAGTTCTTC. It codes for CASSFPAGGNEQFF. Based on the CDR3 plus reference TRBV7-2 and TRBJ2-1, the full variable domain is GAGVSQSPSNKVTEKGKDVELRCDPISGHTALYWYRQSLGQGLEFLIYFQGNSAPDKSGLPSDRFSAERTGGSVSTLTIQRTQQEDSAVYLCASSFPAGGNEQFFGPGTRLTVL.